The 25 T cell receptor beta chains given below trace back to one sample, sequenced in a study of T cell changes during pregnancy in multiple sclerosis. This table comes from immunoSEQ multiplex PCR, and its TCRdb copy is limited to in-frame clones, with some not included. Of 83,000 or so clones in the sample, nearly 95% were seen once. The source material was peripheral blood, sampled after pregnancy. All receptors derive from a female donor in good health, enrolled as a control in a pregnancy study.

The CDR3 region is CASSLGPGGTDTQYF. The CDR3, as DNA: TGTGCCAGCAGTTTAGGGCCGGGGGGCACAGATACGCAGTATTTT. This chain uses TRBV28 with TRBJ2-3, with D perhaps TRBD2 (6 bases). The CDR3 loop spans 15 amino acids. Trimming removed 2 bases from V and 1 base from J, with 10 bases in between. Germline CDR1 MDHEN, CDR2 SYDVKM.

This clone was picked up one time. V gene TRBV5-1 combines with J gene TRBJ2-1, with TRBD1 matching 12 bases. The CDR3 runs to 16 residues. Trimming removed 4 bases from V and 7 bases from J; junction bases left unmatched: 9. Germline values: CDR1 SGHRS, CDR2 YFSETQ. The CDR3 DNA sequence: TGCGCCAGCAGCGCCCCCGGGACAGGGGGCGGGAATGAGCAGTTCTTC. Its translation is CASSAPGTGGGNEQFF.

The V gene is TRBV5-1, the J gene TRBJ2-1, with 9 bases aligning to TRBD2. CDR3 length: 17 amino acids. J lost 0 bases, V lost 0 bases, and 4 bases had no gene match. Germline V gene lookup returns CDR1 SGHRS and CDR2 YFSETQ. The CDR3 coding sequence is TGCGCCAGCAGCTTGGGGGAGCGGGGGGTCTCCTACAATGAGCAGTTCTTC. This encodes CASSLGERGVSYNEQFF.

This clone appeared once. This chain connects TRBV12-2 to TRBJ2-2; the table's D call of TRBD2 was not tested on the DNA. TRBV12-2 is a pseudogene segment. CDR3 length equals 18 residues. CDR3 coding DNA: TGTGCAAGTCGCTTAGGCAGGCTTAAAGCCGGGGAGCACGGGGAGCTGTTTTTT. Translation gives CASRLGRLKAGEHGELFF.

The table lists this clone with a count of one. The gene calls are TRBV28 and TRBJ2-1; 7 bases line up with TRBD1. The V segment lost 6 bases and the J segment 6 bases; nucleotides outside the gene matches: 11. The CDR3 is 15 residues long. The V gene's germline CDR1 is MDHEN and CDR2 SYDVKM. The CDR3 DNA follows: TGTGCCAGCAGCCACTACCGGGACAGCTTCAATGAGCAGTTCTTC. It codes for CASSHYRDSFNEQFF.

This CDR3 is CASSRQGGDTEAFF. Here the CDR3 DNA reads TGTGCCAGCAGTAGACAGGGGGGGGACACTGAAGCTTTCTTT. The chain carries TRBV6-5 and TRBJ1-1, with 9 bases fitting TRBD1. J was trimmed by 3 bases and V by 5 bases; bases with no gene match: 4. Germline assignment: CDR1 MNHEY and CDR2 SVGAGI. The length of the CDR3 is 14 residues.

The gene calls are TRBV12-5 and TRBJ2-5, with TRBD1 matching 8 bases. This CDR3 spans 13 amino acids. J gave up 6 bases and V 7 bases, and 7 bases lay outside the gene matches. CDR1 and CDR2 from the germline V gene are LGHNT and FRNRAP. The CDR3 DNA is TGTGCTAGTGCCAGGGGGCTGGAGCAGACCCAGTACTTC. Residues: CASARGLEQTQYF.

This rearrangement joins TRBV19 to TRBJ2-7; D is perhaps TRBD1 (6 bases). The CDR3 has 12 residues. Trimming removed 6 bases from V and 2 bases from J, with 8 bases in between. Germline V gene lookup returns CDR1 LNHDA and CDR2 SQIVND (reference sequence). This chain's CDR3 is CASRSGAYEQYF. CDR3 bases: TGTGCCAGTAGGTCAGGGGCCTACGAGCAGTACTTC.

DNA for the CDR3: TGTGCCAGCACGGGACAGGGGGCGCAGACCCAGTACTTC. Its protein product is CASTGQGAQTQYF. The chain employs TRBV27 and TRBJ2-5; 12 nucleotides line up with TRBD1. CDR3 length: 13 amino acids. Germline CDR1 and CDR2: MNHEY and SMNVEV (reference sequence). Trimming cost V 7 bases and J 6 bases; bases outside gene matches: 3.

Here the CDR3 DNA reads TGTGCCACCAGCAGAGATTACAATAACTATGGCTACACCTTC. Residues: CATSRDYNNYGYTF. The genes are TRBV15 and TRBJ1-2, with D uncertain. The germline V and J ends were trimmed by 0 bases and 1 base, with 6 bases remaining between them. Germline CDR1 is LNHNV and CDR2 is YYDKDF (reference sequence). The CDR3 spans 14 residues.

There are a few counts of this clone. This chain links TRBV25-1 with TRBJ1-3; tentatively, D is TRBD1 (5 bases). The CDR3 is made up of 14 amino acids. Germline V gene sequence: CDR1 MGHDK, CDR2 SYGVNS. V shed 8 bases and J shed 0 bases, with 11 bases lying between them. The CDR3 loop reads CASSPGGSGNTIYF. As DNA, the CDR3 is TGTGCCAGCTCCCCCGGGGGCTCTGGAAACACCATATATTTT.

The CDR3 coding sequence is TGTGCCAGCAGCGTAGGTCAGGGCGGACAGCCCCAGCATTTT. Its protein product is CASSVGQGGQPQHF. This rearrangement joins TRBV9 to TRBJ1-5, with a tentative D call TRBD1 (5 bases). The CDR3 is 14 residues long. Germline V CDR1 and CDR2: SGDLS, YYNGEE. The V and J ends lost 0 bases and 7 bases respectively, with 11 bases between them.

CDR3 sequence (DNA): TGTGCCAGTAACCCTTGGGGGACAGTAAGCACAGATACGCAGTATTTT. Encoded protein: CASNPWGTVSTDTQYF. The chain combines TRBV19 with TRBJ2-3; 7 bases fit TRBD1. The V gene end was trimmed by 7 bases and the J gene end by 0 bases; junction bases not matched to a gene: 10. CDR1 LNHDA and CDR2 SQIVND come from the germline V gene (reference sequence). The CDR3 totals 16 residues.

The genes are TRBV25-1 and TRBJ2-3; 9 positions agree with TRBD2. Trimming took 4 bases from V and 4 from J; bases not matched to a gene: 3. Germline V gives CDR1 MGHDK, CDR2 SYGVNS. The CDR3 is made up of 14 amino acids. As DNA, the CDR3 is TGTGCCAGCAGTGTTAGCGGGAGAGCAGATACGCAGTATTTT. Its translation: CASSVSGRADTQYF.

V usage is TRBV28 and J usage is TRBJ2-6; no definite D call. Looked up from germline, CDR1 is MDHEN and CDR2 is SYDVKM. The CDR3 totals 14 residues. V was trimmed by 5 bases and J by 0 bases, leaving 5 bases between them. The CDR3 coding sequence is TGTGCCAGCAGTCGGAGCTCTGGGGCCAACGTCCTGACTTTC. It yields the protein CASSRSSGANVLTF.

This clone was counted once. The chain employs TRBV5-1 and TRBJ2-1; D unresolved. The CDR3 is 15 amino acids. In germline, CDR1 is SGHRS, CDR2 YFSETQ. Trimming shortened V by 4 bases and J by 0 bases, and 11 bases separated the two germline ends. The CDR3 bases are TGCGCCAGCAGCCCGACATTTAGCTCCTACAATGAGCAGTTCTTC. It specifies CASSPTFSSYNEQFF.

The V and J genes are TRBV6-5 and TRBJ2-7; tentatively, D is TRBD2 (6 bases). This CDR3 contains 14 residues. The germline V gene has CDR1 MNHEY and CDR2 SVGAGI. The ends were cut back, 0 bases at V and 0 bases at J, with 6 bases in the middle. As DNA, the CDR3 is TGTGCCAGCAGTTACTCGCGGGGCTCCTACGAGCAGTACTTC. This gives the protein CASSYSRGSYEQYF.

The genes are TRBV7-6 and TRBJ2-5, with 10 bases that match TRBD2. Losses at the gene ends were 0 bases for V and 1 base for J; bases not matched to a gene: 5. Germline-derived CDR1 and CDR2 are SGHVS and FNYEAQ. The CDR3 is 17 residues long. In DNA, the CDR3 is TGTGCCAGCAGCTTAGCCCGACTAGCGGGTAGCCAAGAGACCCAGTACTTC. It codes for CASSLARLAGSQETQYF.

The chain combines TRBV14 with TRBJ2-1, with no clear D. Germline V gene data show CDR1 as SGHDN and CDR2 as FVKESK. The CDR3 spans 15 residues. V was clipped by 0 bases and J by 0 bases, with 6 bases between them. CDR3 sequence (DNA): TGTGCCAGCAGCCAAGAAGAGAGCTCCTACAATGAGCAGTTCTTC. It translates to CASSQEESSYNEQFF.

The gene calls are TRBV4-2 and TRBJ1-4, with D maybe TRBD1 (5 bases). CDR1 and CDR2 from the germline V gene are LGHNA and YNFKEQ. Trimming removed 1 base from V and 8 bases from J, with 17 bases in between. There are 16 residues in the CDR3. In DNA form, the CDR3 reads TGTGCCAGCAGCCAAGTAGCGGCAGGGAGTAACGAAAAACTGTTTTTT. The encoded protein is CASSQVAAGSNEKLFF.

This clone was observed a single time. The chain recombines TRBV5-4 with TRBJ2-1; D call uncertain. Looked up from germline, CDR1 is SGHNT and CDR2 is YYREEE (reference sequence). This CDR3 is built from 13 residues. V lost 2 bases to trimming and J lost 9 bases, with 12 bases between them. The CDR3 nucleotides are TGTGCCAGCAGCTTTCCCCTGCCGGGTGAGCAGTTCTTC. Translated: CASSFPLPGEQFF.

The rearrangement links TRBV5-1 to TRBJ2-5; D is unresolved. The CDR3 spans 12 residues. The germline V gene has CDR1 SGHRS and CDR2 YFSETQ. Trimming left V 6 bases short and J 7 bases short, with 13 bases between. CDR3 region: CASTSVTGTQYF. The CDR3 DNA reads TGCGCCAGCACCTCTGTAACCGGGACCCAGTACTTC.

The chain has TRBV19 and TRBJ2-7, with D hard to call. Germline values: CDR1 LNHDA, CDR2 SQIVND (reference sequence). The CDR3 is 13 residues long. Trimming removed 3 bases at V and 2 bases at J, with 8 bases between. CDR3 in amino acids: CASSIRQPYEQYF. CDR3 DNA sequence: TGTGCCAGTAGTATCAGGCAGCCCTACGAGCAGTACTTC.

The chain combines TRBV2 with TRBJ2-7, with D unclear. Trimming stripped 5 bases from V and 6 bases from J, with 11 bases between. Germline V lookup: CDR1 SNHLY, CDR2 FYNNEI. This CDR3 is built from 12 residues. CDR3 in amino acids: CASSRPGGEQYF. The CDR3 coding sequence is TGTGCCAGCAGTCGACCTGGCGGCGAGCAGTACTTC.

This sequence joins TRBV6-7 and TRBJ1-4; possible D gene TRBD1, 5 bases. TRBV6-7 is classed as an ORF, of uncertain function. The CDR3 spans 16 residues. Trimming took off 4 bases at V and 0 bases at J, with 12 bases between the two ends. CDR3 in DNA: TGTGCCAGCAGTTGGGGGGGACGGCCAACTAATGAAAAACTGTTTTTT. Translated, it gives CASSWGGRPTNEKLFF.